This section outlines one T cell receptor beta chain sequence together with its context. This clonotype was recorded a few times. The antigen it recognizes is unknown. No base qualities exist here, and no much larger clone lies one base off it. The record originates from a study of T cells in Graves' hyperthyroidism and ophthalmopathy (dated by TCRdb to about 2019). Concerning the study at large: Peripheral blood was sampled at the time of initial diagnosis, prior to any treatment. The study also compared thyroid tissue and blood T-cell repertoires from more than 5 Graves' hyperthyroidism patients. Once sampling was done, hyperthyroidism patients were given methimazole at a starting dose of 30 mg daily, whereas ophthalmopathy patients were given high-dose intravenous methylprednisolone. Prospective prediction of ophthalmopathy was tested in an independent validation cohort consisting of about 20 hyperthyroidism patients and over 15 patients who later progressed to ophthalmopathy. A discovery cohort of fewer than 110 patients, roughly 45 with Graves' ophthalmopathy and 57 with stable Graves' hyperthyroidism, was used to find distinguishing TCR V-J signatures. The paper describes TCR Vbeta CDR3 sequencing of 135 peripheral blood samples, made up of about 40 ophthalmopathy patients, 70 to 75 hyperthyroidism patients and 17 progressor patients. The 95 to 100 discovery patients were randomly split 7:3 into training and test sets. The paper's findings and limits, for the study overall: No statistical method was used to set the sample size in advance, and investigators knew the group allocation. Most expanded thyroid clonotypes (frequency above 0.001) were also detected in blood, a finding suggesting that blood repertoires may reflect thyroid immune responses. A model built on a 13 V-J signature distinguished ophthalmopathy from stable hyperthyroidism, reaching 87.88% sensitivity and around 81% specificity in cross-validation and 80%/75% in testing. In validation, the model predicted progression to ophthalmopathy a median of roughly 6.2 months before onset, with about 67% sensitivity and 72.22% specificity.

Trimming removed 6 bases from V and 6 bases from J, leaving 9 bases between the germline ends. The CDR3 runs 11 residues from the cysteine to the phenylalanine. The read is trimmed to its CDR3 DNA, 33 bases read in frame from base 1. The TCR beta CDR3 regions were amplified from the RNA transcripts. For the first round of RT-PCR on the TCR CDR3, the HTBI primer set was used together with the Qiagen OneStep RT-PCR kit. Libraries were constructed in a second round of multiplex PCR, after which size selection and purification were carried out. Libraries were sequenced paired-end with 100 bp reads on an Illumina HiSeq2000. Per the authors' processing: Raw data were processed with SOAPnuke, discarding reads with adapters, uncalled bases, mean Phred below 15, or no exact constant-primer or identifier match. High-quality paired reads were merged using COPE v1.2.5, and each unique nucleotide sequence was defined as a clonotype. Clonotypes were aligned to IMGT TRBV, TRBD and TRBJ reference segments using MiTCR v1.1. Only V-J combinations with frequency above 0.0001, covering approximately 99% of repertoires, were analysed. The TCS score was defined as the ratio of F50 (clonal expansion) to E x V (chaos), calculated using BLOSUM62-based TCRdist between CDR3 peptides within each V-J. Welch's t-statistics and random forest reduced roughly 540 V-J features to roughly 13, which were used in a naive Bayes classifier (R e1071). TCRdb reprocessed the public reads (quality trimming at Q25 with fastp, clone calling with MiXCR) and kept in-frame beta chains. Each entry is one CDR3 protein sequence, shown with its most common DNA and genes. V and J calls and clone size were set by TCRdb, not the authors. This sample gives about 300,000 distinct CDR3 sequences in total; about 25% of them show up just once. Over 25% of the sample lies in the top ten.

Hyperthyroidism patients were aged 18 to 65 years and newly diagnosed, with disease duration of less than 2 months. Any patient with an uncontrolled infection, another autoimmune disease, pregnancy or lactation was excluded. Diagnoses were based on clinical symptoms, serum thyroxine and TRAb, thyroid ultrasound and orbital computed tomography. Blood from progressor patients was collected at the time of first diagnosis with hyperthyroidism, before any ophthalmopathy symptoms had appeared. Ficoll-Paque density gradient centrifugation was used to isolate PBMCs from around 10 ml of fresh peripheral blood. Patients classed as progressors first received a Graves' hyperthyroidism diagnosis and then went on to develop ophthalmopathy during follow-up. Total RNA was extracted using Trizol reagent, and RNA quality was assessed on an Agilent 2100 Bioanalyzer.

This sequence originates from a man aged 35 to 55 with Graves' hyperthyroidism that later progressed to Graves' ophthalmopathy. Sequenced material: blood. This chain is built from TRBV12-3 or TRBV12-4 and TRBJ2-7; a tentative D match to TRBD1 spans 6 bases. The nucleotide sequence reads TGTGCCAGCAGCCTCAGGGGCGAGCAGTACTTC. Translated, it reads CASSLRGEQYF.